This TCR beta chain derives from a study of vaccination and CD4 T cells after COVID-19. About the research overall: Four females and six males made up the convalescents, with two Hispanic. Cells received overlapping spike peptides from SARS-CoV-2, HCoV-NL63, HCoV-OC43 and HCoV-229E as stimulation. Study-level findings and limits: Median SARS-CoV-2-reactive clonotypes rose from around 19 to 38, not significantly.

Researchers used the Oncomine TCR Beta short-read assay to sequence DNA from cultured CD4+ T cells. TCRdb re-derived calls from the PCR reads in MiXCR, one entry per CDR3 protein. Of some 23,000 distinct CDR3 sequences in the sample, around 43% were seen once. Treatment specified: roughly ten-day PBMC culture with coronavirus spike peptide pools or control peptides (ViraFEST assay). Remarks on this clonotype: As yet, its antigen is unknown.

The sequence came from a human donor who received a COVID-19 vaccine. The sequencing used CD4+ T cells from blood, cultured in vitro, collected before SARS-CoV-2 vaccination.

CDR3 sequence (DNA): TGTGCCAGCAACCCTCGCCGCGGGGGAACTACGCAGTATTTT. This translates into CASNPRRGGTTQYF. J is TRBJ2-3 and V is TRBV5-4, with 7 bases fitting TRBD2. Germline V gene data show CDR1 as SGHNT and CDR2 as YYREEE (reference sequence). The ends lost 6 bases at V and 8 bases at J; junction bases unmatched: 12. CDR3 length equals 14 residues.